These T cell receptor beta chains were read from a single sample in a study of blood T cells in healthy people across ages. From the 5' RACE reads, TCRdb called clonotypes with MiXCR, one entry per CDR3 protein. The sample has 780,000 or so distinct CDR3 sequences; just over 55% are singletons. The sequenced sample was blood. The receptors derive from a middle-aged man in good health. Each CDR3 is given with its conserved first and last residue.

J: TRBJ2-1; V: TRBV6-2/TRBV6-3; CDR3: CASSYRSVFHNEQFF
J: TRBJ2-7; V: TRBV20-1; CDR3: CSAEGETYEQYF
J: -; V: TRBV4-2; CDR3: CASSRGLAGAVETQYF
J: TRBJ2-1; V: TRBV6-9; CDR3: CASSYSPGQGKGTYNEQFF
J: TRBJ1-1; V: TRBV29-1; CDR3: CSVAGGMNTEAFF
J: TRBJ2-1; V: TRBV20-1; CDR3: CSASAGLAGVSSYNEQFF
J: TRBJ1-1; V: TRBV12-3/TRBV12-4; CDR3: CASSLVSRVGAFF
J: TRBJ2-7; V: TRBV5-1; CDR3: CASSLDGADGEYEQYF
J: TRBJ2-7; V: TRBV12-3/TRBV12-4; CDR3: CASSPPSYEQYF
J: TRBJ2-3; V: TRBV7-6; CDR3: CASSLRPRDGDTDTQYF
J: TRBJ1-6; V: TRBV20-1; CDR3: CSARSQARLRLSPLHF
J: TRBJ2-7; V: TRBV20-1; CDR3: CSAPSGGLPYEQYF
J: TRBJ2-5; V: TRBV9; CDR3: CASSVDRGQVETQYF
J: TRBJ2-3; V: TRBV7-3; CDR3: CASSARTSGGATDTQYF
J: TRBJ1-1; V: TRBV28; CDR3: CASRRGTAFF
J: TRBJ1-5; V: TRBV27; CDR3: CASSPGQGDQPQHF
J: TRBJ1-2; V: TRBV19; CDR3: CASSMPGQGVSGYTF
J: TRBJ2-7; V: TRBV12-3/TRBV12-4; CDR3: CASRGLGGIKYF
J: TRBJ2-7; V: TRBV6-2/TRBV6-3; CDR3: CASSLDIFFLHEQYF
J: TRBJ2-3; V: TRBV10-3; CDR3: CAIKEGGVTGVLTDTQYF
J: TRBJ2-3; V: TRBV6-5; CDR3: CASSWVDGNTQYF
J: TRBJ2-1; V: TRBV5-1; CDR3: CASSRVSGYNEQFF
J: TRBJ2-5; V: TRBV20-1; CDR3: CSAAQPRGGLHNEQYF
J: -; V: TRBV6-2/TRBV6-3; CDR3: CASSTKRGEQYF
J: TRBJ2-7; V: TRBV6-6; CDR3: CASSYDEGRIYEQYF
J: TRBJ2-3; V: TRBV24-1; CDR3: CATSDDRVPKDTQYF
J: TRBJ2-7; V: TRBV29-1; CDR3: CSVDISYEQYF
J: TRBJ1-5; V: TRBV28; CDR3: CASSLGSGARQPQHF
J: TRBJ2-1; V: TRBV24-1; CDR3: CATSDYSSSYNEQFF
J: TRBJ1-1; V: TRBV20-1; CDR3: CSAPKTGLNTEAFF
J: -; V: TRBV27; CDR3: CASSRGSNIQYF